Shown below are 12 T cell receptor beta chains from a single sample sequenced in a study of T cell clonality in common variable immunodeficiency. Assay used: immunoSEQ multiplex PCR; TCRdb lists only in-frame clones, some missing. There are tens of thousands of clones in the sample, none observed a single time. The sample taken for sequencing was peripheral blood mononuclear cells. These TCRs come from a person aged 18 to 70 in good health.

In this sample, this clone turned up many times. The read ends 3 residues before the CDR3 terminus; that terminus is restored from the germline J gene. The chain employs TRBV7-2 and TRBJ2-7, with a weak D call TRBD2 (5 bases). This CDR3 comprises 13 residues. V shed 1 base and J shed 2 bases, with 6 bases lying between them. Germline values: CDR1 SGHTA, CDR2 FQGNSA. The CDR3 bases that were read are TGTGCCAGCAGCTTAGGGCGGGCCTACGAG. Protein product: CASSLGRAYE. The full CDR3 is CASSLGRAYEQYF.

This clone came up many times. The sequenced CDR3 bases are TGCGCCAGCAGCCTTACTAGCGGGAGAAATGAG. Translating gives CASSLTSGRNE. The complete CDR3 protein is CASSLTSGRNEQFF. The rearrangement links TRBV4-1 to TRBJ2-1; 11 bases match TRBD2. Read data end 3 residues before the CDR3 end; the end is taken from the germline J gene. V trimming: 4 bases; J trimming: 7 bases; junction bases outside the gene matches: 3. Germline values: CDR1 MGHRA, CDR2 YSYEKL. The CDR3 is 14 residues long.

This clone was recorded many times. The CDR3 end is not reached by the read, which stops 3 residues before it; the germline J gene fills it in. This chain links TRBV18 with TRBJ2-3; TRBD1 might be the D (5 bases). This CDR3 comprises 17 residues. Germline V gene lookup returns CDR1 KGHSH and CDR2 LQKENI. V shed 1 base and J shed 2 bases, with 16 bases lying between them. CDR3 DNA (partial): TGTGCCAGCTCACCACTGCCAGGGCCCCGAGACACAGATACG. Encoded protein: CASSPLPGPRDTDT. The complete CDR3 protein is CASSPLPGPRDTDTQYF.

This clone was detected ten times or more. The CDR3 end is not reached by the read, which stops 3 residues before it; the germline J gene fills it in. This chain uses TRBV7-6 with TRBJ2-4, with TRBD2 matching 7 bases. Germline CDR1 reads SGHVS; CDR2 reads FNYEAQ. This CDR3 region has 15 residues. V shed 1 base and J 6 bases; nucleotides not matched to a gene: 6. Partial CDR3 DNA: TGTGCCAGCAGCTTAGACGGGGGGTATGGAAACATT. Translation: CASSLDGGYGNI. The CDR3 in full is CASSLDGGYGNIQYF. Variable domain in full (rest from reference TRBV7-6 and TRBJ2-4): GAGVSQSPRYKVTKRGQDVALRCDPISGHVSLYWYRQALGQGPEFLTYFNYEAQQDKSGLPNDRFSAERPEGSISTLTIQRTEQRDSAMYRCASSLDGGYGNIQYFGAGTRLSVL.

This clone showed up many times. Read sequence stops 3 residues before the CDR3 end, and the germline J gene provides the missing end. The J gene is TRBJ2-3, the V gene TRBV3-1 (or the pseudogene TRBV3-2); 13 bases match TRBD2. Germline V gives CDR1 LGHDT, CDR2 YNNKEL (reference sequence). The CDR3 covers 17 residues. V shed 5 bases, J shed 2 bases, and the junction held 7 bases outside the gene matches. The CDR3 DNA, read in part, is TGTGCCAGCAGCAAAAGGACTAGCGGGAGATCCACAGATACG. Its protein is CASSKRTSGRSTDT. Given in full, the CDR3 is CASSKRTSGRSTDTQYF.

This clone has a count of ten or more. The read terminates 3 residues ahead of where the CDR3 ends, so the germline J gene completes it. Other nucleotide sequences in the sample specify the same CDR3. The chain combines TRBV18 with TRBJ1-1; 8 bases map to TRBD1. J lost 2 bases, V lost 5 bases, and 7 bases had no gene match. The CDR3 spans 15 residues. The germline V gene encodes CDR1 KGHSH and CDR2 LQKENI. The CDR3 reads CASSSPTGANTEAFF. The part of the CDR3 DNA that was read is TGTGCCAGCTCATCTCCGACAGGGGCTAACACTGAA. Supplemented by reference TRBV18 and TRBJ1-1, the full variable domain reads NAGVMQNPRHLVRRRGQEARLRCSPMKGHSHVYWYRQLPEEGLKFMVYLQKENIIDESGMPKERFSAEFPKEGPSILRIQQVVRGDSAAYFCASSSPTGANTEAFFGQGTRLTVV.

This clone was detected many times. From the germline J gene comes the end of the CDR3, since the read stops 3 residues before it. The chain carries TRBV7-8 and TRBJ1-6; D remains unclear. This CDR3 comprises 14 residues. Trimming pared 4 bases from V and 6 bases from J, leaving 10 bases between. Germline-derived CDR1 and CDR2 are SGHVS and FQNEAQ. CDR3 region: CASSSRGVNSPLHF. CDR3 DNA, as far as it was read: TGTGCCAGCAGCTCCCGGGGTGTTAATTCACCC.

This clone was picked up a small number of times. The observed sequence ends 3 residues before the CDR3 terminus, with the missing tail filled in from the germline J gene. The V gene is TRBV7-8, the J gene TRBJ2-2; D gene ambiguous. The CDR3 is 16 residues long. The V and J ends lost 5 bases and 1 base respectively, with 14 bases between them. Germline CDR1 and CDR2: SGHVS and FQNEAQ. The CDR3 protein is CASSPIAPKNTGELFF. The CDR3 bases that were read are TGTGCCAGCAGCCCCATCGCGCCAAAGAACACCGGGGAG.

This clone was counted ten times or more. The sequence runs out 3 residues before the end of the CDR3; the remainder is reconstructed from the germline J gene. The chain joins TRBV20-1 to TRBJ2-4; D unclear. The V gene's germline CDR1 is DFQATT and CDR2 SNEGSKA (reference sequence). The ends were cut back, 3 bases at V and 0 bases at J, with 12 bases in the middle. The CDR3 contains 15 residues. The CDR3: CSASYHQLAKNIQYF. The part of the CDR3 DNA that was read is TGCAGTGCTAGTTACCACCAACTAGCCAAAAACATT.

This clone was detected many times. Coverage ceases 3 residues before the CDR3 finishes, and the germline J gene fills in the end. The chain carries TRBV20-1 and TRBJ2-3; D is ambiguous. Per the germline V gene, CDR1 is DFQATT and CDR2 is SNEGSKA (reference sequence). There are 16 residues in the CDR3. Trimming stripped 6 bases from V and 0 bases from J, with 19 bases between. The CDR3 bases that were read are TGCAGTGCCACTACTCGGCGATCTATGAGCACAGATACG. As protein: CSATTRRSMSTDT. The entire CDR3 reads CSATTRRSMSTDTQYF.

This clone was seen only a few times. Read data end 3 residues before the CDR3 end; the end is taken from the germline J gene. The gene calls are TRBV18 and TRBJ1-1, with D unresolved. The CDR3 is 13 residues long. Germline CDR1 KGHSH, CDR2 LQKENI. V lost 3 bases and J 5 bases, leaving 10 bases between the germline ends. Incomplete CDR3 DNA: TGTGCCAGCTCACCTACGGGTCAGACTGAA. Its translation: CASSPTGQTE. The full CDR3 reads CASSPTGQTEAFF.

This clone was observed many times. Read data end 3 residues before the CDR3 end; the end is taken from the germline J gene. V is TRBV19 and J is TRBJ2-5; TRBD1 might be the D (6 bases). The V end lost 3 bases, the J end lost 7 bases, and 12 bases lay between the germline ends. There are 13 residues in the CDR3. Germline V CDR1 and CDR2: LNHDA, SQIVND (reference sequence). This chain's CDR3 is CASSIRGLGTQYF. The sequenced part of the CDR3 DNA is TGTGCCAGTAGTATCAGGGGTCTTGGGACC.